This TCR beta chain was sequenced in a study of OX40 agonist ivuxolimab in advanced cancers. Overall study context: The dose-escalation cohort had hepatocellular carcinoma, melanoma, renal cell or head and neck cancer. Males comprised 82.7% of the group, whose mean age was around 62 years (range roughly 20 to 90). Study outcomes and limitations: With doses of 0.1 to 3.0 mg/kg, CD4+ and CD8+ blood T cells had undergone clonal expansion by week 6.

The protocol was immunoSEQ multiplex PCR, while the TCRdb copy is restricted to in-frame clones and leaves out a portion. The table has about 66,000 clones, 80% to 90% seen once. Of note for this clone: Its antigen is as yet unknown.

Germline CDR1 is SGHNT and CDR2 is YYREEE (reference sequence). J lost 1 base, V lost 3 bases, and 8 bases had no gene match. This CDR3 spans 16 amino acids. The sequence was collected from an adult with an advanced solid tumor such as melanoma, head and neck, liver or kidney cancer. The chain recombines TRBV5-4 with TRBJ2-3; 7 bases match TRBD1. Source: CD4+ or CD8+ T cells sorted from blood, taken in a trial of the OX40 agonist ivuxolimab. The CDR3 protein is CASSSRGGLGTDTQYF. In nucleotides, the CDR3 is TGTGCCAGCAGCTCCCGAGGGGGCTTAGGCACAGATACGCAGTATTTT.